This TCR beta chain was identified during a study of shared clonotypes between healthy human individuals. CDR1 is PRHDT and CDR2 is FYEKMQ in the germline V gene (reference sequence). V gave up 2 bases and J gave up 1 base; unmatched junction bases: 7. The CDR3 totals 16 residues. TCRdb's table, derived via immunoSEQ multiplex PCR, lists solely in-frame clones and lacks some. The repertoire holds 550,000 to 850,000 clones, with roughly 72% as singletons. This clone was counted once. This TCR came from a young woman in good health. The chain employs TRBV13 and TRBJ1-1; 7 bases are a match to TRBD1. The sequenced sample consisted of memory CD4+ T cells sorted from blood. Subset meaning: CD45RA-negative fraction. This chain's CDR3 is CASSLRRGQGNTEAFF. The CDR3 bases are TGTGCCAGCAGCTTAAGAAGGGGGCAGGGGAACACTGAAGCTTTCTTT.